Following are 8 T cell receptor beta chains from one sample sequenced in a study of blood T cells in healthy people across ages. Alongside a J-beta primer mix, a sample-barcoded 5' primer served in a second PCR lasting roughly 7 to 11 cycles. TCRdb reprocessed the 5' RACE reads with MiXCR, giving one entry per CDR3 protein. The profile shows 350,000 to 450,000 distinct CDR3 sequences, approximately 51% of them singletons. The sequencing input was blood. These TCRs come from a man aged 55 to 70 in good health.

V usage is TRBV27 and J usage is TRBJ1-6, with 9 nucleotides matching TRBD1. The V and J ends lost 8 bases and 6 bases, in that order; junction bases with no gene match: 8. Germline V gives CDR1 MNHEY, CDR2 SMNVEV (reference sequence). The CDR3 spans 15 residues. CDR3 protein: CASGRPGQGNSPLHF. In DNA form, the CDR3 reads TGTGCCAGCGGGCGCCCGGGACAGGGTAATTCACCCCTCCACTTT.

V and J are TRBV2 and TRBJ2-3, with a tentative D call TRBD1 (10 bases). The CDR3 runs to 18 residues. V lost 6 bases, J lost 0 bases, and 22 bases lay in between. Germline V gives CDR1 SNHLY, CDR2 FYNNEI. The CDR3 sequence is CASRRQGATSGSTDTQYF. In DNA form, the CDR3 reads TGTGCCAGCAGAAGACAGGGGGCGACTAGCGGAAGCACAGATACGCAGTATTTT.

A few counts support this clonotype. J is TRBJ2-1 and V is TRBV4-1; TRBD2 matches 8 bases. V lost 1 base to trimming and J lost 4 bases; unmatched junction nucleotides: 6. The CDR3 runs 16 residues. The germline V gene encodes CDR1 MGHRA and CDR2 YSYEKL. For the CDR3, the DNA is TGCGCCAGCAGCCAAGCGATCGCGGGGGGATACAATGAGCAGTTCTTC. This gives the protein CASSQAIAGGYNEQFF.

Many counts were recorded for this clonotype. Here the CDR3 reads CASSSSDRGIQSYTF. CDR3 coding DNA: TGTGCCAGCAGCTCATCCGACCGGGGGATTCAAAGCTACACCTTC. V gene TRBV3-1 combines with J gene TRBJ1-2; TRBD1 might be the D (5 bases). Germline loops: CDR1 LGHDT, CDR2 YNNKEL (reference sequence). This CDR3 region has 15 residues. Between the trimmed V and J ends, which lost 5 bases and 9 bases, there was a span of 22 bases.

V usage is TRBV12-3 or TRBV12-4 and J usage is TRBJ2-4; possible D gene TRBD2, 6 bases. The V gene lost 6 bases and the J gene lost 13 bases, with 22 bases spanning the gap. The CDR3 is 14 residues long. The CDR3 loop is CASSLNNGPGEQYF. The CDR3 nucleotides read TGTGCCAGCAGCCTAAACAACGGCCCGGGGGAGCAGTACTTC.

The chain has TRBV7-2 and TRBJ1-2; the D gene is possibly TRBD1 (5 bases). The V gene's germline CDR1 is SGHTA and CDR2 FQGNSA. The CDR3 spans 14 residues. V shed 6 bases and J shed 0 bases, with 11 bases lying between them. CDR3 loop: CASRRQSSNYGYTF. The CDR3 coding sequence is TGTGCCAGCAGAAGACAGTCTTCTAACTATGGCTACACCTTC.

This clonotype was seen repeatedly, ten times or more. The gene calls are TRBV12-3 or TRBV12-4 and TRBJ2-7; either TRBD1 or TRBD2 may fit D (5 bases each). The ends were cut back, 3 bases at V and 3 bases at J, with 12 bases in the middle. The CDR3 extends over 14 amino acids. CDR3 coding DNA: TGTGCCAGCAGTTTCCCGGGACGCAGCTACGAGCAGTACTTC. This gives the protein CASSFPGRSYEQYF.

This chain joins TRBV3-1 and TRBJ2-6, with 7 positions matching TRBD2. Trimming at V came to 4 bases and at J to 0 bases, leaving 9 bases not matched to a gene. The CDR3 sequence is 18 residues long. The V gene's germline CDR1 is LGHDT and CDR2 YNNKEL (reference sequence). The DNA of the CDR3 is TGTGCCAGCAGCCCCAACCTAGCGGAGAGCTCTGGGGCCAACGTCCTGACTTTC. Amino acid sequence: CASSPNLAESSGANVLTF. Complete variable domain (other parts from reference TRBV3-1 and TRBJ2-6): DTAVSQTPKYLVTQMGNDKSIKCEQNLGHDTMYWYKQDSKKFLKIMFSYNNKELIINETVPNRFSPKSPDKAHLNLHINSLELGDSAVYFCASSPNLAESSGANVLTFGAGSRLTVL.